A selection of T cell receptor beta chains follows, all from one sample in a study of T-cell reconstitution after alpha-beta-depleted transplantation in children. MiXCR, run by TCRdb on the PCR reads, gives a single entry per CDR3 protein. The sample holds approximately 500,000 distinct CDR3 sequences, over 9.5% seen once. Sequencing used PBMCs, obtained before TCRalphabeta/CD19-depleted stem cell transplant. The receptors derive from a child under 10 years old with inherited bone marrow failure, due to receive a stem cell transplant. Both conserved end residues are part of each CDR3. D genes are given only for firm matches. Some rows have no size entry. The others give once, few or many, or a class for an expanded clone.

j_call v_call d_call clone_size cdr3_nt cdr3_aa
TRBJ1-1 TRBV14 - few TGTGCCAGCAGCCGACACAGGGAAGGGAACACTGAAGCTTTCTTT CASSRHREGNTEAFF
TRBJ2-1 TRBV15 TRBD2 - TGTGCCACCAGCATACTAGCGGGAGAAGACAATGAGCAGTTCTTC CATSILAGEDNEQFF
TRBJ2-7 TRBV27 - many TGTGCCAGCAGTGCCCGCGGCGTTTCAGTCTACGAGCAGTACTTC CASSARGVSVYEQYF
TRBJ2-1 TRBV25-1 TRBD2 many TGTGCCAGCAGTGAATCCACCTACCAGCGGGAGGCCCAGTTCTTC CASSESTYQREAQFF
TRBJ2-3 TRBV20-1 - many TGCAGTGCTAGCAAGCCGGAAGAGGGTCCTCCAGATACGCAGTATTTT CSASKPEEGPPDTQYF
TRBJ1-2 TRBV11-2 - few TGTGCCAGCAGCTCCCATCTCAGCGGCTATGGCTACACCTTC CASSSHLSGYGYTF
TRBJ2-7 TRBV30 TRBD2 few TGTGCCTGGAGTGGCGGGCTAACTAGCGGGACTTTATACGAGCAGTACTTC CAWSGGLTSGTLYEQYF
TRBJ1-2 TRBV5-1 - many TGCGCCAGCAGCCTTCGGACAGCAAACTATGGCTACACCTTC CASSLRTANYGYTF
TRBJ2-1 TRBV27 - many TGTGCCAGCAGTCCATCCGACCTGGGACATGAGCAGTTCTTC CASSPSDLGHEQFF
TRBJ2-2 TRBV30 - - TGTGCCTGGGATGGGGGCGGTATTTACACCGGGGAGCTGTTTTTT CAWDGGGIYTGELFF
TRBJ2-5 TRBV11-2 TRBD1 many TGTGCCAGCAGCTCCCGGGACAGGCCTCTCTTGAGCCAAGAGACCCAGTACTTC CASSSRDRPLLSQETQYF
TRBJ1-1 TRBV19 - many TGTGCCAGTAGTATAGAAGCGGAGCACACTGAAGCTTTCTTT CASSIEAEHTEAFF
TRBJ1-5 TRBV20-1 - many TGCAGTGCCGAGATCGGGACGGTCGGCCCCCAGCATTTT CSAEIGTVGPQHF
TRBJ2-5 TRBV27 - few TGTGCCAGCACTACGCCCGGAGGACGTTTCCAAGAGACCCAGTACTTC CASTTPGGRFQETQYF
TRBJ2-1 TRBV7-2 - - TGTGCCAGCAGTTCTATTTACAATGAGCAGTTCTTC CASSSIYNEQFF
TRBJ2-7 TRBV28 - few TGTGCCAGCAGGCACGTTTCCTACGAGCAGTACTTC CASRHVSYEQYF
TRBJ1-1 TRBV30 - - TGTGCCTGGAGCCCGCATCCGAACAGTGAAGCTTTCTTT CAWSPHPNSEAFF
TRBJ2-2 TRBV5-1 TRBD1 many TGCGCCAGCAGCCCCGGGACAGTTGCGAACACCGGGGAGCTGTTTTTT CASSPGTVANTGELFF
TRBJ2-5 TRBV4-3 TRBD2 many TGCGCCAGCAGCCAAGAGTTGGGACTAGCGGGAGAGACCCAGTACTTC CASSQELGLAGETQYF
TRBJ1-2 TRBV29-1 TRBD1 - TGCAGCGCAGATACCTGGACAGGGGTTGGCTACACCTTC CSADTWTGVGYTF
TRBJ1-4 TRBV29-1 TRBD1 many TGCAGCGTCTTTATGGGACAGGGTTATGAAAAACTGTTTTTT CSVFMGQGYEKLFF
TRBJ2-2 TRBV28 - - TGTGCCAGCAGTTCCGCCCCAGGGTCAGGCGGGGAGCTGTTTTTT CASSSAPGSGGELFF
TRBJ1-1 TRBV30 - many TGTGCCTGGAGTAAAATTTTCTCTGAAGCTTTCTTT CAWSKIFSEAFF
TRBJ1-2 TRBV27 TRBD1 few TGTGCCAGCATAGGGACAGGGTCTTATGGCTACACCTTC CASIGTGSYGYTF
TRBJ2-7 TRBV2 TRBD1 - TGTGCCAGCAGTGAGGGCAGGGGGCCCTACGAGCAGTACTTC CASSEGRGPYEQYF
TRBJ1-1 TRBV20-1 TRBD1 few TGCAGTGCTAGGAAACAGGGGGCAGGGACTGAAGCTTTCTTT CSARKQGAGTEAFF
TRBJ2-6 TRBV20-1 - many TGCAGTGCCGCCGATATAGGCCTCTGGGGTTCTGGGGCCAACGTCCTGACTTTC CSAADIGLWGSGANVLTF
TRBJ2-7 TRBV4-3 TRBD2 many TGCGCCAGCAGCCGCGGACTAGCGGGAGACTACGAGCAGTACTTC CASSRGLAGDYEQYF
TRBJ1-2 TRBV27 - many TGTGCCAGCAGTACCTCCGGGACGAGCGGCTACACCTTC CASSTSGTSGYTF
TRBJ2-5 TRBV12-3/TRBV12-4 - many TGTGCCAGCAGCCTGACTAGTCGCGAGACCCAGTACTTC CASSLTSRETQYF
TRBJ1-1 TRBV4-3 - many TGCGCCAGCAGCCAAGATTATATGAACACTGAAGCTTTCTTT CASSQDYMNTEAFF
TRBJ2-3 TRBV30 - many TGTGCCTGGAGTGTAAGGAGAGGTTTTGGTACGCAGTATTTT CAWSVRRGFGTQYF
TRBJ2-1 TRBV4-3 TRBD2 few TGCGCCAGCAGCCAAGATTTAGGACCATCGGTCCTAGCGGGAGTTTGGGCCTACAATGAGCAGTTCTTC CASSQDLGPSVLAGVWAYNEQFF
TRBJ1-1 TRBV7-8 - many TGTGCCAGCAGCTTAGTAACAGCGTTTGGGAACACTGAAGCTTTCTTT CASSLVTAFGNTEAFF
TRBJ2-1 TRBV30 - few TGTGCCTGGAGCACTTGGGGCTCCTACAATGAGCAGTTCTTC CAWSTWGSYNEQFF
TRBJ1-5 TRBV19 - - TGTGCCAGTAGTATAAGGTACAATCAGCCCCAGCATTTT CASSIRYNQPQHF
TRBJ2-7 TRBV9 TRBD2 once TGTGCCAGCAGCCCGCCGGTAGCGGGACCCGACTACGAGCAGTACTTC CASSPPVAGPDYEQYF
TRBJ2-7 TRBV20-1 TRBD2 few TGCAGTGCTAGAGTGACGGGTAGCGGGAGGGCCAGGTACGAGCAGTACTTC CSARVTGSGRARYEQYF
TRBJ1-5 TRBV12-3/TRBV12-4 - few TGTGCCAGCAGTTTTCGGGGAGCGGGGGGTAGCAATCAGCCCCAGCATTTT CASSFRGAGGSNQPQHF
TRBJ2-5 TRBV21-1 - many TGTGCCAGCAGCAAGGGCGTCCAGGAAGAGACCCAGTACTTC CASSKGVQEETQYF
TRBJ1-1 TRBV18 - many TGTGCCAGCGCACTCGATTCGAACACTGAAGCTTTCTTT CASALDSNTEAFF
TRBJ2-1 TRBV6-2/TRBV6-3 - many TGTGCCAGCAGTTACCATCCTAGATCCGGCAATGAGCAGTTCTTC CASSYHPRSGNEQFF
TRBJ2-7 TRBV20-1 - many TGCAGTGCTAGAGATGGGCGGAGTCCCTACGAGCAGTACTTC CSARDGRSPYEQYF
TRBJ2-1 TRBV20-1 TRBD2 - TGCAGTGCTAGAGATGAGGGGACTAGCGGGAGGGCGTCCTACAATGAGCAGTTCTTC CSARDEGTSGRASYNEQFF
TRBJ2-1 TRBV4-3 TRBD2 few TGCGCCAGCAGTCTTTGGGGTAGCGGGAGTCGAGACAATGAGCAGTTCTTC CASSLWGSGSRDNEQFF